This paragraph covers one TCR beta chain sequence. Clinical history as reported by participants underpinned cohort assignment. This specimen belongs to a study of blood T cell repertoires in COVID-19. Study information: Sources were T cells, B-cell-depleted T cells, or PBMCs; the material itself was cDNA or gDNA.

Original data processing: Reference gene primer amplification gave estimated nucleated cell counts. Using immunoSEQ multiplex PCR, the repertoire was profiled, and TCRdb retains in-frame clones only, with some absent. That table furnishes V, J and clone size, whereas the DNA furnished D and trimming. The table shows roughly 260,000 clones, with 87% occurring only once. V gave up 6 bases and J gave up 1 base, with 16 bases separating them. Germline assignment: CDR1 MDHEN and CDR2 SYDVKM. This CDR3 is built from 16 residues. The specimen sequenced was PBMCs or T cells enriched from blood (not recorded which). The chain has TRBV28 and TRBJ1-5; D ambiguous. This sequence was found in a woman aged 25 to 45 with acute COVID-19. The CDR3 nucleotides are TGTGCCAGCAGACTCTGGGCGGGGATGAGCAATCAGCCCCAGCATTTT. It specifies CASRLWAGMSNQPQHF.